This entry is about one T cell receptor beta chain. Its antigen is unknown. The data were produced by immunoSEQ multiplex PCR, yet TCRdb's version contains in-frame clones alone and is incomplete. Seen here are about 45,000 clones, around 74% observed once, and the top ten hold roughly 8.6%. This entry belongs to a study of vaccination effects on CD4 cells after COVID-19. The overall study: They grew around 2.2 million PBMC in each well, adding about 10 IU/ml IL-2 and approximately 10 ug/ml peptides. General study points: There was marked clonal contraction among infection- and vaccine-induced clones late after vaccination. Convalescent patients' post-vaccine spike repertoire was mostly distinct vaccine-induced clones.

Subsequent to a culture period of more than 8 days, CD4+ T cells were isolated. CDR1 and CDR2 from the germline V gene are MNHEY and SVGAGI. CDR3 length equals 14 residues. Trimming removed 4 bases at V and 4 bases at J, with 13 bases between. The origin of this receptor is a human donor who had a prior SARS-CoV-2 infection. This chain connects TRBV6-5 to TRBJ1-2; D remains ambiguous. Sequencing was performed on CD4+ T cells from PBMCs cultured without peptide, taken before COVID-19 vaccination. The CDR3, as DNA: TGTGCCAGCAGTTCCAAGGCCTGGGGCTATGGCTACACCTTC. Protein: CASSSKAWGYGYTF.